This T cell receptor (beta chain) was sequenced for a study of shared clonotypes between healthy human individuals. The CDR3 totals 16 residues. Germline trimming cut 3 bases from V and 5 bases from J; bases unmatched to any gene: 6. The germline CDR1 and CDR2 sequences are SGHVS and FQNEAQ. The study ran the assay at deep level. As handled by the study authors: ImmunoSEQ gave junction-only sequences without quality scores, so filtering differed. Method: immunoSEQ multiplex PCR; TCRdb's copy keeps in-frame clones and lacks some. That table is the source of V, J and clone size, and D and trimming were worked out from the DNA. Here the sample spans over a million clones, about four fifths being singletons. The study drew its donors from healthy HIV-negative adults without recent acute infections or vaccinations. Study-level results: Naive CD4 clonotypes overlapped across a handful of donors at approximately 5.3%.

With respect to this clone: Its antigen is still unknown.

The receptor was derived from a young man in good health. Some clones in this sample may be carry-over from other donors' samples. The V gene is TRBV7-8, the J gene TRBJ2-2; the match to TRBD1 covers 10 bases. The sample was memory CD4+ T cells from PBMCs. The subset is: CD45RA-negative fraction. CDR3 nucleotide sequence: TGTGCCAGCAGCTTCCGTGACAGGGGGCGAACCGGGGAGCTGTTTTTT. Amino acid sequence: CASSFRDRGRTGELFF. Full variable domain (missing parts from reference TRBV7-8 and TRBJ2-2): GAGVSQSPRYKVAKRGQDVALRCDPISGHVSLFWYQQALGQGPEFLTYFQNEAQLDKSGLPSDRFFAERPEGSVSTLKIQRTQQEDSAVYLCASSFRDRGRTGELFFGEGSRLTVL.